This T cell receptor (beta chain) was obtained from a study of control samples from healthy donors and cancer patients. V was pared by 4 bases and J by 4 bases, with 5 bases of the junction left unmatched. CDR3 length: 14 amino acids. CDR1 is SGHRS and CDR2 is YFSETQ in the germline V gene. Assay used: immunoSEQ multiplex PCR; TCRdb lists only in-frame clones, some missing. The table has about 130,000 clones, roughly 92% seen once. The receptor's source is a man between 18 and 35 years old in good health. The chain has TRBV5-1 and TRBJ1-1; TRBD1 agrees at 9 bases. The sample taken for sequencing was blood. The chain's CDR3 is CASSPGQGRTEAFF. CDR3 sequence (DNA): TGCGCCAGCAGCCCGGGACAGGGCCGCACTGAAGCTTTCTTT. Full variable domain (rest looked up from reference TRBV5-1 and TRBJ1-1): KAGVTQTPRYLIKTRGQQVTLSCSPISGHRSVSWYQQTPGQGLQFLFEYFSETQRNKGNFPGRFSGRQFSNSRSEMNVSTLELGDSALYLCASSPGQGRTEAFFGQGTRLTVV.